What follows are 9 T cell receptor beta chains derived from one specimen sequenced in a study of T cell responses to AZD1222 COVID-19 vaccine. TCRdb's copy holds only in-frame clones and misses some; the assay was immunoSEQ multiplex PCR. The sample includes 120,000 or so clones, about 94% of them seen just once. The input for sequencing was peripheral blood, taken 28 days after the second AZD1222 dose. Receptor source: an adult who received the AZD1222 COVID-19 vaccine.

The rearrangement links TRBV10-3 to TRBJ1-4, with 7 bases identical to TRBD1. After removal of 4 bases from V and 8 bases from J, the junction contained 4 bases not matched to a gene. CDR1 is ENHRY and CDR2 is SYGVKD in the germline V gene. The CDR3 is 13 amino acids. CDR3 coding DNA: TGTGCCATCAGTGGGAGGACAGGCGAAAAACTGTTTTTT. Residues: CAISGRTGEKLFF.

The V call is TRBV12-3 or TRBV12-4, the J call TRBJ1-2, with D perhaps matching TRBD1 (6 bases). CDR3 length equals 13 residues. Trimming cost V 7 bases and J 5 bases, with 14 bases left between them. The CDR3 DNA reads TGTGCCAGCACCCACAGGGAGTGGTATGGCTACACCTTC. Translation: CASTHREWYGYTF.

CDR3 DNA sequence: TGTGCCAGCAGCCTGGGCCCAGGCCCGGGAAAACTGTTTTTT. Translated: CASSLGPGPGKLFF. The V and J genes are TRBV3-1 (or the pseudogene TRBV3-2) and TRBJ1-4; D gene uncertain. Germline values: CDR1 LGHDT, CDR2 YNNKEL (reference sequence). The germline V and J ends were trimmed by 4 bases and 10 bases, with 16 bases remaining between them. The CDR3 has 14 residues.

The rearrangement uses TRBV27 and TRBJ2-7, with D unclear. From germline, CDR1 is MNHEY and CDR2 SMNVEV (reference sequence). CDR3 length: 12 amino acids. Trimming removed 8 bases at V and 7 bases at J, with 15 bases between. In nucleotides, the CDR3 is TGTGCCAGCGGGATATCGTTGGGAGAGCAGTACTTC. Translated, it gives CASGISLGEQYF.

CDR3 sequence: CASSLVPTSSTDTQYF. DNA for the CDR3: TGCGCCAGCAGCTTGGTGCCAACCTCAAGCACAGATACGCAGTATTTT. The J gene is TRBJ2-3, the V gene TRBV5-1; no reliable D call. The V end was cut by 0 bases, the J end by 0 bases, with 11 bases between. Germline V lookup: CDR1 SGHRS, CDR2 YFSETQ. This CDR3 has 16 residues.

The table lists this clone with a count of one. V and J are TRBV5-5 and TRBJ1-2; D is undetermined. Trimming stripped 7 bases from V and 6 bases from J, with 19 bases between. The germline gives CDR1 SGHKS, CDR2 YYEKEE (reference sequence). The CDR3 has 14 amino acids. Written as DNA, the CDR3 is TGTGCCAGCTCTCTTGGGGAAGTTTCAGATGGCTACACCTTC. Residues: CASSLGEVSDGYTF.

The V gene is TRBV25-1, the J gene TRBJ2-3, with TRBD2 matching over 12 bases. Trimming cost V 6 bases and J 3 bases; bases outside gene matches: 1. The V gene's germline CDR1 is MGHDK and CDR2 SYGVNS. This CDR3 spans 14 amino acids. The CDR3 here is CASSGLAGTDTQYF. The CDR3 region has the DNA TGTGCCAGCAGCGGACTAGCGGGGACAGATACGCAGTATTTT.

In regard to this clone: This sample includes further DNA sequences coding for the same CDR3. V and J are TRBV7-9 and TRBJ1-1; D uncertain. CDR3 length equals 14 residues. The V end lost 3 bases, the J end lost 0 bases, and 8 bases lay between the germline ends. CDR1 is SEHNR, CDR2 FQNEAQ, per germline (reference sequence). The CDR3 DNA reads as TGTGCCAGCAGCTTCGAACAGATGAACACTGAAGCTTTCTTT. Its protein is CASSFEQMNTEAFF.

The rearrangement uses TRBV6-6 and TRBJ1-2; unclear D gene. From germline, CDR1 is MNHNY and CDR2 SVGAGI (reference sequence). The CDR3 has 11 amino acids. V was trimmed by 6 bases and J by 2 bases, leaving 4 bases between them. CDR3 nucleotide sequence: TGTGCCAGCAGGGTGAACTATGGCTACACCTTC. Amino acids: CASRVNYGYTF.